This TCR beta chain originates from a study of OX40 agonist ivuxolimab in advanced cancers. Assay: immunoSEQ multiplex PCR; the TCRdb copy retains only in-frame clones and omits some. The sample has tens of thousands of clones, 85% to 90% seen once. V was pared by 2 bases and J by 6 bases, with 10 bases of the junction left unmatched. This CDR3 spans 17 amino acids. Germline V gene data show CDR1 as SGHAT and CDR2 as FQNNGV. V and J are TRBV11-2 and TRBJ2-1, with TRBD2 matching over 10 bases. This sequence was found in an adult with an advanced solid tumor such as melanoma, head and neck, liver or kidney cancer. The specimen was CD4+ or CD8+ T cells sorted from blood, collected in a trial of the OX40 agonist ivuxolimab. For the CDR3, the DNA is TGTGCCAGCAGCTTAACTTTAGCGGGGGGTAGGTTCAATGAGCAGTTCTTC. Translation gives CASSLTLAGGRFNEQFF.